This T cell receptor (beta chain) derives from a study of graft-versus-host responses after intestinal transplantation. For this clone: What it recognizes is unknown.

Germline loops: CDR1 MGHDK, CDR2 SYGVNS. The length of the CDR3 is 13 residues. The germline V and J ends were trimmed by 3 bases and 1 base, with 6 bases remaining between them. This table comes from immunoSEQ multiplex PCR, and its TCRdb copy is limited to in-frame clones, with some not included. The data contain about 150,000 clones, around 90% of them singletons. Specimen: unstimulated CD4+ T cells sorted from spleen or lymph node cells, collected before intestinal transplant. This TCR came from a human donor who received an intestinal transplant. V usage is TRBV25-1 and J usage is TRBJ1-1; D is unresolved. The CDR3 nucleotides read TGTGCCAGCAGTGATCGGACGAACACTGAAGCTTTCTTT. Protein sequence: CASSDRTNTEAFF.